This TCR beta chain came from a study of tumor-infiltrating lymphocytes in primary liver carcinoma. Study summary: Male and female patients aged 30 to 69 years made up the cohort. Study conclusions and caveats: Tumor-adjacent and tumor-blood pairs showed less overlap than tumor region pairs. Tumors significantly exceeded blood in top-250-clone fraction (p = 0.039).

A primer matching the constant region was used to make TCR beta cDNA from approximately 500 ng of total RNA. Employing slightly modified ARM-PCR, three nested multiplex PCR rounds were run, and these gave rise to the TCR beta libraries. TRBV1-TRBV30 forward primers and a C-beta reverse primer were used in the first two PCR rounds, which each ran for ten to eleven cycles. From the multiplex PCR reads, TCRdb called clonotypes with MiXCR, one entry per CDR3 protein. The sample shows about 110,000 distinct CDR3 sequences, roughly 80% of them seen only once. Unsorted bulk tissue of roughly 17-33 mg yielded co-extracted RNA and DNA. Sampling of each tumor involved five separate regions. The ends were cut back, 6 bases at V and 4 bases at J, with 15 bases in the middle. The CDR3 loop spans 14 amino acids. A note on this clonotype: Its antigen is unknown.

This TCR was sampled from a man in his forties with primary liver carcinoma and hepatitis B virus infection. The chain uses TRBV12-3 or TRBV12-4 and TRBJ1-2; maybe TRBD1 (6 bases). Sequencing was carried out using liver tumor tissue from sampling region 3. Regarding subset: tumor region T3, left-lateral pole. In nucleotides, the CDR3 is TGTGCCAGCAGGCTACAGGGAGTAAGCTATGGCTACACCTTC. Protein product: CASRLQGVSYGYTF.